Included here is one T cell receptor (beta chain) sequence, with context. The data stem from a study of blood T cell repertoires in COVID-19. On the study more broadly: Some COVID-19 samples were acute and others convalescent; all came from the United States, Italy and Spain. PBMCs, B-cell-depleted T cells, or T cells provided the cDNA or gDNA that made up the material.

Sequencing was performed with immunoSEQ multiplex PCR; in TCRdb, only in-frame clones are kept and a portion is missing. The sample lists around 320,000 clones, 90% occurring once. Self-reported history from a screening survey and questionnaire set each donor's cohort. This receptor was identified in a woman in her late teens or twenties with acute COVID-19. Sequencing was performed on PBMCs or T cells enriched from blood (not recorded which).

CDR3 in amino acids: CASGLAGVRPKETQYF. Written as DNA, the CDR3 is TGTGCCTCCGGACTAGCGGGAGTTCGGCCCAAAGAGACCCAGTACTTC. The chain combines TRBV28 with TRBJ2-5; TRBD2 matches at 13 bases. V lost 11 bases and J lost 3; bases outside the gene matches: 12. CDR1 is MDHEN and CDR2 is SYDVKM in the germline V gene. This CDR3 contains 16 residues.